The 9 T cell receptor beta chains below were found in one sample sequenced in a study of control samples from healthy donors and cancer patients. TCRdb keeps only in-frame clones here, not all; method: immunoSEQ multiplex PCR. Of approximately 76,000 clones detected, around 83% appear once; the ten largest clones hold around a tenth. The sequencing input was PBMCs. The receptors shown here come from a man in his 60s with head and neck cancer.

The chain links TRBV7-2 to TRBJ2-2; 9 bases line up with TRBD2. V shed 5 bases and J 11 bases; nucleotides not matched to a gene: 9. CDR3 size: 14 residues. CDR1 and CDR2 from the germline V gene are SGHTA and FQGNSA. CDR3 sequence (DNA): TGTGCCAGCAGCCAAGGGACTAGCCCCAGTGAGCTGTTTTTT. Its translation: CASSQGTSPSELFF.

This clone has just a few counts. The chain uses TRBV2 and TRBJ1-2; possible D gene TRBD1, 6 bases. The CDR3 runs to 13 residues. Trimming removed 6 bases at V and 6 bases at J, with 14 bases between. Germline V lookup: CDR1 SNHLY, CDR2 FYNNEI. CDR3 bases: TGTGCCAGCAGGATGGAGGGGGTCAATGGCTACACCTTC. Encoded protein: CASRMEGVNGYTF.

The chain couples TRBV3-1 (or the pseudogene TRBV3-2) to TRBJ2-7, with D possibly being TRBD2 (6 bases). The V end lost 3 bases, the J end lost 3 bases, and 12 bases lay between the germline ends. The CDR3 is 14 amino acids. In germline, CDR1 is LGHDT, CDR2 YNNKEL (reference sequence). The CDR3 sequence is CASSQPGLHYEQYF. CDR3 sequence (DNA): TGTGCCAGCAGCCAGCCGGGACTCCACTACGAGCAGTACTTC.

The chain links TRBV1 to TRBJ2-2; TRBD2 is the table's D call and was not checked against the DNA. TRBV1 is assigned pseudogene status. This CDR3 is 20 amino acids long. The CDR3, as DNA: TGCACCAGCAGCCAAGAGGTGGGCGGGACCTGTCCCTCGTACACCGGGGAGCTGTTTTTT. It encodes CTSSQEVGGTCPSYTGELFF.

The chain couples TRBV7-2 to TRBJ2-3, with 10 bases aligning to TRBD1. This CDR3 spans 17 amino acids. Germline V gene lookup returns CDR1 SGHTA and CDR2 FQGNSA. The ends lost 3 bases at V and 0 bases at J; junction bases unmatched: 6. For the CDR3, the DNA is TGTGCCAGCAGCTTCCCGGGACAGGGGTTAAGCACAGATACGCAGTATTTT. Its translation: CASSFPGQGLSTDTQYF.

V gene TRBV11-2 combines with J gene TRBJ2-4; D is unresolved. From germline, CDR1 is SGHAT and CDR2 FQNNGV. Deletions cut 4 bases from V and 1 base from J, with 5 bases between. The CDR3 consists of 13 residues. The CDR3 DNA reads TGTGCCAGCAGCTCCACGGCCAAAAACATTCAGTACTTC. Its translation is CASSSTAKNIQYF.

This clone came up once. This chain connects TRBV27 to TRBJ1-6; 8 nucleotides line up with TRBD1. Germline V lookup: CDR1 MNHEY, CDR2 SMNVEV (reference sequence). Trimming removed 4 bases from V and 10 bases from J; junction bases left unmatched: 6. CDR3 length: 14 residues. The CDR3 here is CASSSPGTGSPLHF. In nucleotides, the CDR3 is TGTGCCAGCAGTTCCCCCGGGACAGGCTCACCCCTCCACTTT.

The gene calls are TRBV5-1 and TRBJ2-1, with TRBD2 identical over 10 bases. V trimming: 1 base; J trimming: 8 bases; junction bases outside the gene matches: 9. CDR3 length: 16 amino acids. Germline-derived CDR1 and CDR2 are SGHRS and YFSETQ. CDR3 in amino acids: CASSLSSSGRSDEQFF. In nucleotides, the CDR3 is TGCGCCAGCAGCTTGTCGTCTAGCGGGAGAAGCGATGAGCAGTTCTTC.

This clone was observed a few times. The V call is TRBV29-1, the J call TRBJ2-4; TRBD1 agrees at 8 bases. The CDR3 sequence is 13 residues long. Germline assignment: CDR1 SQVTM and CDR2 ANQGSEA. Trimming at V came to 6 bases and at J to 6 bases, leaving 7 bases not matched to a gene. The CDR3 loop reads CSVHRQGANIQYF. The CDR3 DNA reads TGCAGCGTCCACAGGCAGGGGGCAAACATTCAGTACTTC.